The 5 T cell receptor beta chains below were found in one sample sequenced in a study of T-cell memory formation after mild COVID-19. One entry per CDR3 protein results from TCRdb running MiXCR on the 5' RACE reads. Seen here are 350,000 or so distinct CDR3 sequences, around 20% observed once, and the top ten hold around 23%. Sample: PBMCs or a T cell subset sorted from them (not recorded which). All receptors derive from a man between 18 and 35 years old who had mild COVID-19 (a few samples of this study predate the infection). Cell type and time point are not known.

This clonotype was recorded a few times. The CDR3 here is CAISDLGQGGIDTQYF. The DNA of the CDR3 is TGTGCCATCAGTGACCTAGGGCAGGGGGGGATAGATACGCAGTATTTT. V and J are TRBV10-3 and TRBJ2-3; the D call may be TRBD1 or TRBD2 (7 bases each). Germline lookup yields CDR1 ENHRY and CDR2 SYGVKD. This CDR3 contains 16 residues. Trimming cost V 3 bases and J 5 bases, with 18 bases left between them.

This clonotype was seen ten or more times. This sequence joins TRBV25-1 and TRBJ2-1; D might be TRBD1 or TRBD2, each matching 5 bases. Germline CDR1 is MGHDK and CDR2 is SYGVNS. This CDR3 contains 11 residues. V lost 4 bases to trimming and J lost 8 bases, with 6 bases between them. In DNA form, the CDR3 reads TGTGCCAGCAGTGGAGGGGATGAGCAGTTCTTC. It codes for CASSGGDEQFF.

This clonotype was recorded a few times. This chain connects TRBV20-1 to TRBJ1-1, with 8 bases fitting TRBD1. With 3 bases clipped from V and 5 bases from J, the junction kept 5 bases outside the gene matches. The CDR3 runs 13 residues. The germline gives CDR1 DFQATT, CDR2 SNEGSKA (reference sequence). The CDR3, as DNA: TGCAGTGCTAGGAACAGGGGGGAAACTGAAGCTTTCTTT. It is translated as CSARNRGETEAFF.

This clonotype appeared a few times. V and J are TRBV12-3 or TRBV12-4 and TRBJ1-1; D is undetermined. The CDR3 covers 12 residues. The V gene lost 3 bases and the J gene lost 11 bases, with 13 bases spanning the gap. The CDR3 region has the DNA TGTGCCAGCAGTTTCCGGGTCAGTCAGGCTTTCTTT. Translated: CASSFRVSQAFF.

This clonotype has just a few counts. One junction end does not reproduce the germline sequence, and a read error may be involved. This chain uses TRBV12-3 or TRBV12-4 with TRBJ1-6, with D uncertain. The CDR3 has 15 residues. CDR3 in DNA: TGTGCCAGCAGATTAGAGGAGCGGGGTAATTCACCCCTCCACTTT. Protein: CASRLEERGNSPLHF.